This T cell receptor beta chain stems from a study of shared clonotypes between healthy human individuals. Whole-study context: Used for every donor were three CD4 naive, three CD4 memory, two CD8 naive and one CD8 memory plate. Study outcomes and limitations: In contrast to clonotypes shared by all four donors, non-shared clonotypes had lower generation probabilities. Sequencing depth was predicted to influence how clonotypes are shared among donors.

Replicate PCRs from sorted subsets contained around 200 ng DNA, which is 29,000 or so T cell genomes. Generated by immunoSEQ multiplex PCR, the TCRdb table keeps only in-frame clones and is missing some. Seen here are about 2.2 million clones, roughly 95% observed once, and the top ten hold about 1.7%. Concerning this clone itself: What it recognizes is unknown.

Naive CD8 cells were CD45RO-negative, positively selected for CCR7, excluding terminally differentiated effector memory CD45RA+ cells. Sample: naive CD8+ T cells from PBMCs. The clonotype comes from a man between 18 and 35 years old in good health. Some clones in this sample may be carry-over from other donors' samples.

For the CDR3, the DNA is TGCGCCAGCAGCTGGCACCGGGACAGGGCTCAGGGGCCCGAGCAGTACTTC. Translation: CASSWHRDRAQGPEQYF. The chain is built from TRBV5-1 and TRBJ2-7; 9 positions match TRBD1. V lost 3 bases to trimming and J lost 6 bases; unmatched junction nucleotides: 16. CDR3 length: 17 amino acids. CDR1 is SGHRS, CDR2 YFSETQ, per germline.